The next 13 T cell receptor beta chains were all read from a single sample in a study of response to subunit inactivated influenza vaccine. TCRdb redid the calling of the RT-PCR reads with MiXCR, one entry per CDR3 protein. This table holds almost 600,000 distinct CDR3 sequences, 12% to 15% found once. The source material was PBMCs from blood, sampled about 12 days after vaccination. These receptors originate from a man aged 45-65 years who received an inactivated influenza vaccine.

In its sample, this clonotype was seen a few times. For the CDR3, the DNA is TGCAGCGTCTCCATGTCGGTCAAGAACCACTATGGCTACACCTTC. It codes for CSVSMSVKNHYGYTF. The gene calls are TRBV29-1 and TRBJ1-2, with D uncertain. The CDR3 is 15 residues long. Germline assignment: CDR1 SQVTM and CDR2 ANQGSEA. V gave up 6 bases and J gave up 3 bases, with 20 bases separating them.

J is TRBJ2-7 and V is TRBV2; 7 nucleotides line up with TRBD2. The CDR3 length is 14 residues. Trimming at V came to 5 bases and at J to 0 bases, leaving 4 bases not matched to a gene. The germline CDR1 and CDR2 sequences are SNHLY and FYNNEI. The CDR3: CASSTSAASYEQYF. In DNA, the CDR3 is TGTGCCAGCAGTACTAGCGCCGCCTCCTACGAGCAGTACTTC. Complete variable domain (other parts from reference TRBV2 and TRBJ2-7): EPEVTQTPSHQVTQMGQEVILRCVPISNHLYFYWYRQILGQKVEFLVSFYNNEISEKSEIFDDQFSVERPDGSNFTLKIRSTKLEDSAMYFCASSTSAASYEQYFGPGTRLTVT.

This clonotype was seen only a few times. The chain joins TRBV29-1 to TRBJ2-1; 12 bases are a match to TRBD2. Germline V gene sequence: CDR1 SQVTM, CDR2 ANQGSEA. There are 14 residues in the CDR3. V dropped 5 bases and J dropped 8; count of bases not matched to a gene: 7. In nucleotides, the CDR3 is TGCAGCGTTTCTAGCGGGAGGGCCGTTCATGAGCAGTTCTTC. Amino acids: CSVSSGRAVHEQFF.

CDR3 sequence (DNA): TGCGCCAGCAGCCGGACCGGCGGGGTTGGCCAGCCCCAGCATTTT. Translating it yields CASSRTGGVGQPQHF. The chain employs TRBV4-3 and TRBJ1-5; D is unclear. The CDR3 covers 15 residues. The germline CDR1 and CDR2 sequences are LGHNA and YSLEER. V was clipped by 4 bases and J by 7 bases, with 17 bases between them.

Only a few counts were recorded for this clonotype. This chain connects TRBV5-1 to TRBJ2-7; D is unresolved. CDR3 length: 14 residues. With 0 bases removed from V and 2 bases from J, the gap between germline ends came to 9 bases. Germline values: CDR1 SGHRS, CDR2 YFSETQ. The CDR3 nucleotides are TGCGCCAGCAGCTTGGTCGCGCTCACCTACGAGCAGTACTTC. Amino acids: CASSLVALTYEQYF.

This clonotype was detected a few times. V gene TRBV6-5 combines with J gene TRBJ1-1; D is possibly TRBD1 (5 bases). Germline CDR1 and CDR2: MNHEY and SVGAGI. The CDR3 covers 13 residues. V dropped 2 bases and J dropped 8 bases, with 12 bases sitting between them. CDR3: CASSYRDADEAFF. In nucleotides, the CDR3 is TGTGCCAGCAGTTACCGGGACGCAGACGAAGCTTTCTTT.

This clonotype was observed at least ten times. The chain uses TRBV28 and TRBJ2-7, with a tentative D call TRBD2 (5 bases). The CDR3 has 12 amino acids. CDR1 MDHEN and CDR2 SYDVKM come from the germline V gene. The V end was cut by 4 bases, the J end by 6 bases, with 10 bases between. Here the CDR3 DNA reads TGTGCCAGCAGTTCGAGGGCCATCGAGCAGTACTTC. This encodes CASSSRAIEQYF. Filled out from reference TRBV28 and TRBJ2-7, the complete variable domain reads DVKVTQSSRYLVKRTGEKVFLECVQDMDHENMFWYRQDPGLGLRLIYFSYDVKMKEKGDIPEGYSVSREKKERFSLILESASTNQTSMYLCASSSRAIEQYFGPGTRLTVT.

This clonotype was picked up many times. The chain employs TRBV7-9 and TRBJ2-1, with 8 bases matching TRBD2. V gave up 2 bases and J gave up 6 bases; unmatched junction bases: 6. CDR1 is SEHNR, CDR2 FQNEAQ, per germline (reference sequence). This CDR3 is 15 amino acids long. CDR3 coding DNA: TGTGCCAGCAGCTTAAGGCCGGGGGGGCCCAATGAGCAGTTCTTC. This gives the protein CASSLRPGGPNEQFF.

The table lists this clonotype with a few counts. The CDR3 region is CASSLTGESNQPQHF. CDR3 sequence (DNA): TGCGCCAGCAGCTTGACAGGGGAAAGCAATCAGCCCCAGCATTTT. The V and J genes are TRBV5-1 and TRBJ1-5, with 7 positions matching TRBD1. Per the germline V gene, CDR1 is SGHRS and CDR2 is YFSETQ. After removal of 1 base from V and 1 base from J, the junction contained 2 bases not matched to a gene. This CDR3 has 15 residues.

This chain uses TRBV6-2 or TRBV6-3 with TRBJ1-5, with 10 bases aligning to TRBD1. CDR3 size: 16 residues. Looked up from germline, CDR1 is MNHEY and CDR2 is SVGEGT. The V segment lost 5 bases and the J segment 2 bases; nucleotides outside the gene matches: 6. In DNA form, the CDR3 reads TGTGCCAGCAGTGACGCCGGGACAGGGGGCAATCAGCCCCAGCATTTT. Protein: CASSDAGTGGNQPQHF.

This clonotype was found a few times. The CDR3 DNA is TGCAGTGCTAGCAAGGACCCCTTTGGCAATCAGCCCCAGCATTTT. This sequence encodes CSASKDPFGNQPQHF. The chain carries TRBV20-1 and TRBJ1-5; no firm D call. The germline V gene encodes CDR1 DFQATT and CDR2 SNEGSKA (reference sequence). The CDR3 consists of 15 residues. Trimming took 3 bases from V and 2 from J, leaving 14 bases between them.

This clonotype has more than one count but fewer than ten. Here the CDR3 reads CASSGQVREKLFF. CDR3 bases: TGTGCCAGCAGTGGACAGGTTAGGGAAAAACTGTTTTTT. The chain uses TRBV6-1 and TRBJ1-4; weak D call: TRBD1 (6 bases). Germline assignment: CDR1 MNHNS and CDR2 SASEGT. The CDR3 spans 13 residues. V lost 4 bases and J 8 bases, leaving 11 bases between the germline ends.

The chain is built from TRBV19 and TRBJ1-1; D uncertain. V lost 7 bases to trimming and J lost 0 bases, with 12 bases between them. CDR3 length: 14 residues. The germline V gene has CDR1 LNHDA and CDR2 SQIVND (reference sequence). The CDR3 region is CASTPLFLNTEAFF. CDR3 sequence (DNA): TGTGCCAGTACCCCTTTGTTCTTGAACACTGAAGCTTTCTTT.